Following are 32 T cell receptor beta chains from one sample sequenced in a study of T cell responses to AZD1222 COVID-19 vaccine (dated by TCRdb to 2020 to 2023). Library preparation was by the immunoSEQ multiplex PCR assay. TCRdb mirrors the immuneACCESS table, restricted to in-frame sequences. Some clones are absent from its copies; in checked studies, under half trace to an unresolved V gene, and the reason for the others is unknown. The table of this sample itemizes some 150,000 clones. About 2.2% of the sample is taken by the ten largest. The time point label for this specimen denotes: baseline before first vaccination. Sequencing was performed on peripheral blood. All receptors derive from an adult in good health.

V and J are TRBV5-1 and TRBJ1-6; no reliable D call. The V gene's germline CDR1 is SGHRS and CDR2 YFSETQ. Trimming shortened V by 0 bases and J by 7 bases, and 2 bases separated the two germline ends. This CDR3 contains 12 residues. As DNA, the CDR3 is TGCGCCAGCAGCTTGGAGAATTCACCCCTCCACTTT. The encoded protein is CASSLENSPLHF.

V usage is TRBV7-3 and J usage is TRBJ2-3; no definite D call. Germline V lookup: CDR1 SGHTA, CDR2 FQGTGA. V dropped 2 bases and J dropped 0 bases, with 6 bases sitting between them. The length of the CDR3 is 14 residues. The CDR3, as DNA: TGTGCCAGCAGCTTACGTCAGAGCACAGATACGCAGTATTTT. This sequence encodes CASSLRQSTDTQYF.

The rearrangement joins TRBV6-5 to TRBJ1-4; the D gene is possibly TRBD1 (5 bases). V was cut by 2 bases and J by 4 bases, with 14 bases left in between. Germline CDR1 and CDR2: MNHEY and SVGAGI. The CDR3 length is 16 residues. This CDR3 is CASSYLGTGINEKLFF. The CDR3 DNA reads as TGTGCCAGCAGTTACCTCGGGACGGGTATTAATGAAAAACTGTTTTTT.

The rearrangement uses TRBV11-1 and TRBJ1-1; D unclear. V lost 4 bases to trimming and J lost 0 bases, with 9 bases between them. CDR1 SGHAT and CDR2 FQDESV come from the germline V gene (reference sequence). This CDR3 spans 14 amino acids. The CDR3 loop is CASSSGIMNTEAFF. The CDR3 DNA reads TGTGCCAGCAGCTCCGGCATCATGAACACTGAAGCTTTCTTT.

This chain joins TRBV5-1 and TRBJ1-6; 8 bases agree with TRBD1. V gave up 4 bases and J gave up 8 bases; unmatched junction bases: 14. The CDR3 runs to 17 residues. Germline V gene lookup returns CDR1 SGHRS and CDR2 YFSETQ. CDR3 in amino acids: CASSVRGVDRAHSPLHF. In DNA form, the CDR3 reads TGCGCCAGCAGCGTACGTGGGGTGGACAGGGCCCATTCACCCCTCCACTTT.

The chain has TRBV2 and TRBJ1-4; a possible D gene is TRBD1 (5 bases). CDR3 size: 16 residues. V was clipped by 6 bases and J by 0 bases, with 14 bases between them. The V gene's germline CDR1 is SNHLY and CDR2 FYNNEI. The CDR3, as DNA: TGTGCCAGCAGCGGTCGGGACGATCCAACTAATGAAAAACTGTTTTTT. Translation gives CASSGRDDPTNEKLFF.

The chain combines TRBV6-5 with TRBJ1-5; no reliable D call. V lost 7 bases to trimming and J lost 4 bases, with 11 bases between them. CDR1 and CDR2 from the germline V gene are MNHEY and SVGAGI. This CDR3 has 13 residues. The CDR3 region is CASTLELNQPQHF. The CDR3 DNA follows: TGTGCCAGCACCCTAGAGCTAAATCAGCCCCAGCATTTT.

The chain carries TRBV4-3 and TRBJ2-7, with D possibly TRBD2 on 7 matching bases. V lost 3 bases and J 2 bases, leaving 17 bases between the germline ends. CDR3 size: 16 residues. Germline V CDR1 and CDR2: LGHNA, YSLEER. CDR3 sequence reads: CASSQKGEGVPYEQYF. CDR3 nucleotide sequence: TGCGCCAGCAGCCAGAAGGGGGAGGGGGTGCCCTACGAGCAGTACTTC.

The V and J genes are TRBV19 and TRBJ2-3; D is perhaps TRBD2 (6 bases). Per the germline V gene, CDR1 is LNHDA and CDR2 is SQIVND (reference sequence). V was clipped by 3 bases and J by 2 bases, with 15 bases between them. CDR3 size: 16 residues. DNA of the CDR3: TGTGCCAGTAGTATTCGTTCAGGGACTGCCACAGATACGCAGTATTTT. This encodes CASSIRSGTATDTQYF. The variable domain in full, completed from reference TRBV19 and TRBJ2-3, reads DGGITQSPKYLFRKEGQNVTLSCEQNLNHDAMYWYRQDPGQGLRLIYYSQIVNDFQKGDIAEGYSVSREKKESFPLTVTSAQKNPTAFYLCASSIRSGTATDTQYFGPGTRLTVL.

The CDR3 spells CASSSGGPNGYGYTF. In nucleotides, the CDR3 is TGTGCCAGCAGCTCTGGGGGCCCAAACGGCTATGGCTACACCTTC. This chain links TRBV7-8 with TRBJ1-2; possibly TRBD1 for D (6 bases). Trimming pared 4 bases from V and 4 bases from J, leaving 16 bases between. Germline assignment: CDR1 SGHVS and CDR2 FQNEAQ. The CDR3 loop spans 15 amino acids. The whole variable domain, filled in from reference TRBV7-8 and TRBJ1-2, reads GAGVSQSPRYKVAKRGQDVALRCDPISGHVSLFWYQQALGQGPEFLTYFQNEAQLDKSGLPSDRFFAERPEGSVSTLKIQRTQQEDSAVYLCASSSGGPNGYGYTFGSGTRLTVV.

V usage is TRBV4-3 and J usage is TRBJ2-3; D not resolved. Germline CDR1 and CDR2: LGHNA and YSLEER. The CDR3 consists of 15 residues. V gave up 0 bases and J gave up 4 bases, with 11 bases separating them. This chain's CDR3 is CASSQEFRVADTQYF. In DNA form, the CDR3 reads TGCGCCAGCAGCCAAGAATTCCGGGTGGCAGATACGCAGTATTTT.

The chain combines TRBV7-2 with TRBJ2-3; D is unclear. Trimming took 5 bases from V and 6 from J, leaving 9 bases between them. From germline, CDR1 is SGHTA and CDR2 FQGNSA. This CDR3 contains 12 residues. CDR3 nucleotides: TGTGCCAGCAGCGGGCTGTCTGATACGCAGTATTTT. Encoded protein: CASSGLSDTQYF.

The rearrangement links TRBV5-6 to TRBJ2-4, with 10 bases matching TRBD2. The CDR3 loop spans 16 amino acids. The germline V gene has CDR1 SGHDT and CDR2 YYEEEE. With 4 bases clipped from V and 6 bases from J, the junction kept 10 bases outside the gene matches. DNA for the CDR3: TGTGCCAGCAGCCCAAATAGCGGGGGGCTTATAAACATTCAGTACTTC. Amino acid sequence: CASSPNSGGLINIQYF.

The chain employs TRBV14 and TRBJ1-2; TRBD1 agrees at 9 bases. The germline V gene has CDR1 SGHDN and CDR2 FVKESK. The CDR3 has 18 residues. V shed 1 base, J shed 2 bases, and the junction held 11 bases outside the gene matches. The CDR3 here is CASSQAWDRAGSNYGYTF. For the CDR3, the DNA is TGTGCCAGCAGCCAAGCCTGGGACAGGGCAGGTTCGAACTATGGCTACACCTTC.

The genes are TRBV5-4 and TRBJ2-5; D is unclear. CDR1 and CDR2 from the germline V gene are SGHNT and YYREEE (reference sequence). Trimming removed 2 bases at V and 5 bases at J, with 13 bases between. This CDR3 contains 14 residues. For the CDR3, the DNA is TGTGCCAGCAGCTTCGGGCCTGGCCTTGAGACCCAGTACTTC. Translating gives CASSFGPGLETQYF.

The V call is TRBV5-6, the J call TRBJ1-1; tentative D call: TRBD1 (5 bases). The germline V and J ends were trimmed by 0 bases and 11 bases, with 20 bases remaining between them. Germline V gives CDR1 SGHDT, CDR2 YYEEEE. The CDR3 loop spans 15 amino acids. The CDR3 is CASSLGSTGREGAFF. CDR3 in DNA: TGTGCCAGCAGCTTGGGGTCAACGGGACGCGAGGGGGCTTTCTTT.

Here the CDR3 DNA reads TGTGCCAGCAGCCAAGATGCCAGGGAGGGCGGCTACACCTTC. Amino acids: CASSQDAREGGYTF. The chain carries TRBV4-2 and TRBJ1-2; tentatively, D is TRBD1 (5 bases). CDR1 is LGHNA, CDR2 YNFKEQ, per germline. Trimming took off 0 bases at V and 8 bases at J, with 13 bases between the two ends. This CDR3 comprises 14 residues.

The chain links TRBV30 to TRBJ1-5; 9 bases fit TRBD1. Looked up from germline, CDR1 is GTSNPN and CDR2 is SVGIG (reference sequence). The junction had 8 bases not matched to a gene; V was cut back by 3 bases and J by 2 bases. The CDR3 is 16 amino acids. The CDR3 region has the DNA TGTGCCTGGAGGGCAACAGGGGGCGGCGGCAATCAGCCCCAGCATTTT. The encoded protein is CAWRATGGGGNQPQHF.

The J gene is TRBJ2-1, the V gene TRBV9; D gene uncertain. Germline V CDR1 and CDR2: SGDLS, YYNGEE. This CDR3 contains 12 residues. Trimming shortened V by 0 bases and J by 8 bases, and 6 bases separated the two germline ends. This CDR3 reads CASSVDRDEQFF. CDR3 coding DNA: TGTGCCAGCAGCGTAGACCGAGATGAGCAGTTCTTC.

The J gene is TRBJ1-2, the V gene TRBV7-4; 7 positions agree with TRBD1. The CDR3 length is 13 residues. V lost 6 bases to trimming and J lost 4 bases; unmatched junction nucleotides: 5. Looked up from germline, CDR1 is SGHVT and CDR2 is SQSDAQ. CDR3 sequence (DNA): TGTGCCAGCAGTCGACAGGGTATCTATGGCTACACCTTC. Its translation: CASSRQGIYGYTF.

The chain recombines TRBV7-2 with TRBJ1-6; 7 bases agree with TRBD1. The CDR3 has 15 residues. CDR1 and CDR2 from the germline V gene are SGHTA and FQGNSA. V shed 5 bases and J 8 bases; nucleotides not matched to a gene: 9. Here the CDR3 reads CASSHDHRGYSPLHF. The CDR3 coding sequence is TGTGCCAGCAGCCACGATCACAGGGGTTATTCACCCCTCCACTTT.

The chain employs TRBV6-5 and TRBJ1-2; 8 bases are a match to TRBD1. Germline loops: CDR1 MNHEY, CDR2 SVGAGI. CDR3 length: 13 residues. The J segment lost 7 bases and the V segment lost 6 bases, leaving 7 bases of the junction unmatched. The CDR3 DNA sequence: TGTGCCAGCAGCGCGGACAGGGAAGGTGGCTACACCTTC. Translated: CASSADREGGYTF.

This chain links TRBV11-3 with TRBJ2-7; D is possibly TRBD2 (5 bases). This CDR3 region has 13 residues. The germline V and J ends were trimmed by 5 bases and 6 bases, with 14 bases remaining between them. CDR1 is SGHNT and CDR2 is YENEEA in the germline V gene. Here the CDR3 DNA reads TGTGCCAGCAGCCTCATGGGCAGCGGCGAGCAGTACTTC. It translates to CASSLMGSGEQYF.

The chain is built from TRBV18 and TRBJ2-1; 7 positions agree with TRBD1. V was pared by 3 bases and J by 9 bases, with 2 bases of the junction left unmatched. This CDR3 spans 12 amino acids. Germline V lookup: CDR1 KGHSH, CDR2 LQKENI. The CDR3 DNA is TGTGCCAGCTCACCTGACAGGGCTGAGCAGTTCTTC. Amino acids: CASSPDRAEQFF.

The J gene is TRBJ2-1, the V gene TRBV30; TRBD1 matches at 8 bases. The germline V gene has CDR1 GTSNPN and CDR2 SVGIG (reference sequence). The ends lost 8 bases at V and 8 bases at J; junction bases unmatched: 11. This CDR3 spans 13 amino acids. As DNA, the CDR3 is TGTGCCCGGACGACAGGGGCAAGCGATGAGCAGTTCTTC. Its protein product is CARTTGASDEQFF.

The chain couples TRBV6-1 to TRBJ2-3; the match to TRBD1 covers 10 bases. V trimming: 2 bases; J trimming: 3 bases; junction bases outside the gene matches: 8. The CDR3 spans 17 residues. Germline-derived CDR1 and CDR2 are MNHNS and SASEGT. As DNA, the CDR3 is TGTGCCAGCAGTGAATACAGTCGGACAGGGGGAACAGATACGCAGTATTTT. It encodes CASSEYSRTGGTDTQYF.

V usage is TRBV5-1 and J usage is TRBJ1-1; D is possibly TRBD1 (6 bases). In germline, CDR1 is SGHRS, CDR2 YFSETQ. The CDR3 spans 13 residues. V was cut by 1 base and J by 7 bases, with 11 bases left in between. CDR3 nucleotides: TGCGCCAGCAGCTTGTATCGGACAGATGAAGCTTTCTTT. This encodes CASSLYRTDEAFF.

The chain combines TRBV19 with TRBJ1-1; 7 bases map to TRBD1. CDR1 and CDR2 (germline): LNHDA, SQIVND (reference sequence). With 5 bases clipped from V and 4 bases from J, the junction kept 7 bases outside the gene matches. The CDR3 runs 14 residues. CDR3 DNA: TGTGCCAGTAGTCCCCTAGGGGACAGCACTGAAGCTTTCTTT. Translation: CASSPLGDSTEAFF. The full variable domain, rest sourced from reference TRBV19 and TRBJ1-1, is DGGITQSPKYLFRKEGQNVTLSCEQNLNHDAMYWYRQDPGQGLRLIYYSQIVNDFQKGDIAEGYSVSREKKESFPLTVTSAQKNPTAFYLCASSPLGDSTEAFFGQGTRLTVV.

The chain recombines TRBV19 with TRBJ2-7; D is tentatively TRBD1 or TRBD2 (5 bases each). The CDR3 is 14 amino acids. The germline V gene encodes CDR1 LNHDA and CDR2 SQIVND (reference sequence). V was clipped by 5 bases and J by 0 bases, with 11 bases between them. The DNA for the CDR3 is TGTGCCAGTAGTCCGGGACCGATCTCCTACGAGCAGTACTTC. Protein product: CASSPGPISYEQYF.

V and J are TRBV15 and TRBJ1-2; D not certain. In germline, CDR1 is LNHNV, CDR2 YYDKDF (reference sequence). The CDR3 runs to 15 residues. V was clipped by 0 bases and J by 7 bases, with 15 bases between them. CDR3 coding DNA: TGTGCCACCAGCAGAGATGAGAGAGGGATAAGTGGCTACACCTTC. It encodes CATSRDERGISGYTF.

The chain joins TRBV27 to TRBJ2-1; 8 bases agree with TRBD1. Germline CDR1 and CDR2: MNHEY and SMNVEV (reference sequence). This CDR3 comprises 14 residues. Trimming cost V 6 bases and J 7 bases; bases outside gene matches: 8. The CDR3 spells CASSSIQGENEQFF. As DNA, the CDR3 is TGTGCCAGCAGCTCTATACAGGGGGAGAATGAGCAGTTCTTC.

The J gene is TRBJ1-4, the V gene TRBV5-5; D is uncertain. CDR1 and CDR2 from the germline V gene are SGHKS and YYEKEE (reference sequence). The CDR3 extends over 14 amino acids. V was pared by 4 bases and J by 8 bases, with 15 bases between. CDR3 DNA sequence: TGTGCCAGCAGCCTGGGCCCCGTGAAGGAAAAACTGTTTTTT. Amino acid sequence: CASSLGPVKEKLFF.